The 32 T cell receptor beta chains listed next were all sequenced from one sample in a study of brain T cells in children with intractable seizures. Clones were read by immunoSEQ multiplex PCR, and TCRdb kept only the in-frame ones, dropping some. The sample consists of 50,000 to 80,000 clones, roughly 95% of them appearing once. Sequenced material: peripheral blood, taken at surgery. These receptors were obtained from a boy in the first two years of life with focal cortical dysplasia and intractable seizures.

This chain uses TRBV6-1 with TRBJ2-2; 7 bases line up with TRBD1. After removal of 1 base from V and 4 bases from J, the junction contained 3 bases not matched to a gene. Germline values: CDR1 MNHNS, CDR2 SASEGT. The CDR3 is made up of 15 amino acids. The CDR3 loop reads CASSEDDRATGELFF. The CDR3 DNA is TGTGCCAGCAGTGAAGACGACAGGGCCACCGGGGAGCTGTTTTTT.

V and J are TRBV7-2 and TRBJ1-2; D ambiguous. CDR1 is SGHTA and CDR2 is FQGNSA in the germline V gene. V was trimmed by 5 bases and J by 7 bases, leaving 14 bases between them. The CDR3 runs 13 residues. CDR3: CASSLRVQFGYTF. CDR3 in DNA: TGTGCCAGCAGCCTACGCGTACAGTTTGGCTACACCTTC.

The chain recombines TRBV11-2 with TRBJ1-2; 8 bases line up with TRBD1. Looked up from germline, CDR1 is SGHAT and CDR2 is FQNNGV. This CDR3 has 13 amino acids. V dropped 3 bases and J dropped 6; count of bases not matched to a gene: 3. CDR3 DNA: TGTGCCAGCAGCTTCCAGGGGGCGCATGGCTACACCTTC. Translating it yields CASSFQGAHGYTF.

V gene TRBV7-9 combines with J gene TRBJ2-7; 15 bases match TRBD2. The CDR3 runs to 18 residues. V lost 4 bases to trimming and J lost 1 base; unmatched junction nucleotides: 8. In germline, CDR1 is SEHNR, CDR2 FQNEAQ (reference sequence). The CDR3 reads CASSSPGLAGGLSYEQYF. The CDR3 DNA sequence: TGTGCCAGCAGCTCGCCGGGACTAGCGGGAGGTCTTTCCTACGAGCAGTACTTC.

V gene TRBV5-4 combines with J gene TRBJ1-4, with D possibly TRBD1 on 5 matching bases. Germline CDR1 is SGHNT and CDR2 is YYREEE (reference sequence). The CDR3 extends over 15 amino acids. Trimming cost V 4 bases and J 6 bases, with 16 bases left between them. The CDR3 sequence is CASSQRSGGYEKLFF. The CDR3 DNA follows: TGTGCCAGCAGCCAGCGGTCTGGGGGTTATGAAAAACTGTTTTTT.

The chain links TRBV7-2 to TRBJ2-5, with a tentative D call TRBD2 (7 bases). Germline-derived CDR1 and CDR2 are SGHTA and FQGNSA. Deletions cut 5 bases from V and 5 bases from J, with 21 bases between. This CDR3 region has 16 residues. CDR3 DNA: TGTGCCAGCAGCCGCAGAACGGGGGGCGGCTGGGAGACCCAGTACTTC. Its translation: CASSRRTGGGWETQYF.

The CDR3 bases are TGTGCCAGCAGCTTAACGCCCCGGGACTGGATCTACAATGAGCAGTTCTTC. It is translated as CASSLTPRDWIYNEQFF. J is TRBJ2-1 and V is TRBV7-3; tentatively, D is TRBD2 (6 bases). The CDR3 loop spans 17 amino acids. Deletions cut 0 bases from V and 3 bases from J, with 15 bases between. The germline CDR1 and CDR2 sequences are SGHTA and FQGTGA.

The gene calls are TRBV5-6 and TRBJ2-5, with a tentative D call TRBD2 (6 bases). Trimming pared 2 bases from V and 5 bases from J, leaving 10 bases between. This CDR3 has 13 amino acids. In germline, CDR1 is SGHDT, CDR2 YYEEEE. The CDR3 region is CASSFVGGETQYF. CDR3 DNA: TGTGCCAGCAGCTTTGTTGGGGGGGAGACCCAGTACTTC.

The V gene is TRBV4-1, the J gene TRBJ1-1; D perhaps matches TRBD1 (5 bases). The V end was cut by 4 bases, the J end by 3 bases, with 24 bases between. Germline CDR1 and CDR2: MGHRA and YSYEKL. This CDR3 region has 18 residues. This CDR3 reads CASSRLGGRGLGDTEAFF. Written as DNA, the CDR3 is TGCGCCAGCAGCCGGCTAGGAGGGAGGGGCTTGGGTGACACTGAAGCTTTCTTT.

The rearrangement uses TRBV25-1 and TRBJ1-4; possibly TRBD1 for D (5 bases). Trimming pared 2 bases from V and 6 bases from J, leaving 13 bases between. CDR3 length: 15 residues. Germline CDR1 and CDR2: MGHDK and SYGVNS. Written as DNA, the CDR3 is TGTGCCAGCAGTGAAGGCAGGGTAGTCGATGAAAAACTGTTTTTT. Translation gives CASSEGRVVDEKLFF.

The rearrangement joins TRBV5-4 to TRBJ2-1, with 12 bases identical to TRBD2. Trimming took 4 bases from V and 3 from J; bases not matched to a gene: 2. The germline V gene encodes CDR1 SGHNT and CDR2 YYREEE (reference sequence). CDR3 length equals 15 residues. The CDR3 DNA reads TGTGCCAGCAGCCGACTAGCGGGGGTCTACAATGAGCAGTTCTTC. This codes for CASSRLAGVYNEQFF.

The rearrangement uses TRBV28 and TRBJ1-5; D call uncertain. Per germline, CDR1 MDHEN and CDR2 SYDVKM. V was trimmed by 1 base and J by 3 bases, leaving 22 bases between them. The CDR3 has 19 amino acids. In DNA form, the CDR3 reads TGTGCCAGCAGTTTATCAGGTTTGAGGTTCGGGCAGATCAATCAGCCCCAGCATTTT. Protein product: CASSLSGLRFGQINQPQHF.

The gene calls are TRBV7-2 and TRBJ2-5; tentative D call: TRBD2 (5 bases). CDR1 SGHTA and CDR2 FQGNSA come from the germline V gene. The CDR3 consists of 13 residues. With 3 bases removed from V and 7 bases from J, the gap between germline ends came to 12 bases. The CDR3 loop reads CASSLSGRPTQYF. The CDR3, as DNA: TGTGCCAGCAGCTTGAGCGGACGTCCGACCCAGTACTTC.

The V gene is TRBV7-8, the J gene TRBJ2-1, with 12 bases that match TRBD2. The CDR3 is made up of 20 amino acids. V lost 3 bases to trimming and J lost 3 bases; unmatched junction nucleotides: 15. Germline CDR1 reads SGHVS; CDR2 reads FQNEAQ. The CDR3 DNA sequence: TGTGCCAGCAGCTTTGCCGGGACTAGCGGGCCACCCTACTTCTACAATGAGCAGTTCTTC. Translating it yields CASSFAGTSGPPYFYNEQFF.

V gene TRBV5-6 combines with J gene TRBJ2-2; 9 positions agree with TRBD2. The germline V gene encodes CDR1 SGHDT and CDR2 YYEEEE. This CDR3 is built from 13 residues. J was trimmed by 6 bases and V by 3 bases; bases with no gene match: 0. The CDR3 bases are TGTGCCAGCAGCTGGACTAGCGCCGGGGAGCTGTTTTTT. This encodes CASSWTSAGELFF.

The CDR3 spells CASSERRGNTYEQYF. The CDR3 DNA sequence: TGTGCCAGCAGTGAGCGGAGGGGGAATACCTACGAGCAGTACTTC. The chain links TRBV2 to TRBJ2-7; D tentatively fits TRBD1 or TRBD2 (6 bases each). Trimming shortened V by 3 bases and J by 2 bases, and 14 bases separated the two germline ends. The germline V gene encodes CDR1 SNHLY and CDR2 FYNNEI. CDR3 size: 15 residues.

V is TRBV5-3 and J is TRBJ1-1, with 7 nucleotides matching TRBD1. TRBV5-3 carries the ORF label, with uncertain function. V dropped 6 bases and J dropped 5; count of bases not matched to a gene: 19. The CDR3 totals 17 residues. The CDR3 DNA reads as TGTGCCAGAACGGAGGACCCAGGGGGGCGAGGTTGGACTGAAGCTTTCTTT. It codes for CARTEDPGGRGWTEAFF.

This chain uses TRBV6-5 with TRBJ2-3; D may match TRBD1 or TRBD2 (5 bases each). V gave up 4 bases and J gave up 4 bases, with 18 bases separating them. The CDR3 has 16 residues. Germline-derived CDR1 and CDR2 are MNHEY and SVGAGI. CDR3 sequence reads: CASSSPGTPGSDTQYF. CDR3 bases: TGTGCCAGCAGTTCCCCCGGGACCCCAGGGTCAGATACGCAGTATTTT.

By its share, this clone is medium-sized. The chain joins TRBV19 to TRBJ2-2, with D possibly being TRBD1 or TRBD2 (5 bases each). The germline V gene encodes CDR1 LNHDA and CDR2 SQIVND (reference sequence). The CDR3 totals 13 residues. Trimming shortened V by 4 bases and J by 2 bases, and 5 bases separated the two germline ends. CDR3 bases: TGTGCCAGTAGTAGGGACAACACCGGGGAGCTGTTTTTT. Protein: CASSRDNTGELFF.

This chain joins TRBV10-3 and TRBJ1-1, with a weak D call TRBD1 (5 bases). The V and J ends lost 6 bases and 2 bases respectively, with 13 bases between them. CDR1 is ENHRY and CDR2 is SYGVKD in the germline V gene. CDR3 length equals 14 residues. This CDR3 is CAIRPGPENTEAFF. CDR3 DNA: TGTGCCATCAGGCCGGGACCCGAAAACACTGAAGCTTTCTTT.

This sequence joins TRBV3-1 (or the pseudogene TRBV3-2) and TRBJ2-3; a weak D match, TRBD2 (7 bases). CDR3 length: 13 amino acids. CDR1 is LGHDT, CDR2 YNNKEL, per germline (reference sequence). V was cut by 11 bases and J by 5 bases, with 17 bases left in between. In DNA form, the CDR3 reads TGTGCCCAGCGGCGGGGGCCCCGAGATACGCAGTATTTT. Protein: CAQRRGPRDTQYF.

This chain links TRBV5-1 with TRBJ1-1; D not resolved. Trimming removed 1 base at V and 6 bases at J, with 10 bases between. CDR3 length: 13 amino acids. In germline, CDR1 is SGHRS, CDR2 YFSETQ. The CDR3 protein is CASSLWGGAEAFF. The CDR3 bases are TGCGCCAGCAGCTTGTGGGGAGGCGCTGAAGCTTTCTTT.

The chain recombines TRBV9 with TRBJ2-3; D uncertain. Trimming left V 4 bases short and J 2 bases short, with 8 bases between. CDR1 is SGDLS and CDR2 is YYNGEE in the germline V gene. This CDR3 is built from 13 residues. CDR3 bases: TGTGCCAGCAGCACCCAGCACACAGATACGCAGTATTTT. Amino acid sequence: CASSTQHTDTQYF.

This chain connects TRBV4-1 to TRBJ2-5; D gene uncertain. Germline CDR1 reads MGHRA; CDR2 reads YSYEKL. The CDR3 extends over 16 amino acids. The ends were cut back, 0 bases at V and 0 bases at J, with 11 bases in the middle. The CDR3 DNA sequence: TGCGCCAGCAGCCAAGAGGGGTGGGAAGACCAAGAGACCCAGTACTTC. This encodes CASSQEGWEDQETQYF.

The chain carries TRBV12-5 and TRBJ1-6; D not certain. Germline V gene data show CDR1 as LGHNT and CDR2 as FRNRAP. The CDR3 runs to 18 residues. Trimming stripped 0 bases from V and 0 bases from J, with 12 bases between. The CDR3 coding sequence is TGTGCTAGTGGTTTGGTAGTCTCGGCGAGCTCCTATAATTCACCCCTCCACTTT. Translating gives CASGLVVSASSYNSPLHF.

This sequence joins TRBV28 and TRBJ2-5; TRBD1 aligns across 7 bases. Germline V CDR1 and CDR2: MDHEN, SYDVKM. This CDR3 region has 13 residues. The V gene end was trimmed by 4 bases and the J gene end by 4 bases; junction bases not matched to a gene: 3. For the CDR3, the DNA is TGTGCCAGCAGTTCGAGGGGGCGAGAGACCCAGTACTTC. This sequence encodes CASSSRGRETQYF.

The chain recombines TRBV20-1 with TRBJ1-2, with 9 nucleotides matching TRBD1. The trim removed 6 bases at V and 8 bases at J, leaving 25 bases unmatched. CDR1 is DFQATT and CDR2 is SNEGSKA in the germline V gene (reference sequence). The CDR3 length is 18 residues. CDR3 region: CSASRAGQGFVGSGGYTF. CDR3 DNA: TGCAGTGCCAGTAGGGCCGGACAGGGGTTTGTGGGCAGTGGCGGCTACACCTTC.

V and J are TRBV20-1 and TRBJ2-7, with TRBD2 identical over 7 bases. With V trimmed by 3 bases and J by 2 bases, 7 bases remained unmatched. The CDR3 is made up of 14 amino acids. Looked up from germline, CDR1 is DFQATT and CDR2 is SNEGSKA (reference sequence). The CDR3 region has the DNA TGCAGTGCTAGTGAGCGGGGCCCCGCCTACGAGCAGTACTTC. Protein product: CSASERGPAYEQYF.

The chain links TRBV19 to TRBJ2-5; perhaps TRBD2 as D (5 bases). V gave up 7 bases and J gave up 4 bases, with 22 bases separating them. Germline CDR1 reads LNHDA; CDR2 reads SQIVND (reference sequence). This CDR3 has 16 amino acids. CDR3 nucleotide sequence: TGTGCCAGTAAGAGGGATCCAAGCAGGTGGGGAGAGACCCAGTACTTC. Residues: CASKRDPSRWGETQYF.

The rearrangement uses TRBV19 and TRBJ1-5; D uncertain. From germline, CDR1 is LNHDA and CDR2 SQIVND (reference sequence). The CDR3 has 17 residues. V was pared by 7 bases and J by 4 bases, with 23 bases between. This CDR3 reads CASTQLGGGQRNQPQHF. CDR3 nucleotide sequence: TGTGCCAGTACCCAGCTCGGAGGAGGGCAACGGAATCAGCCCCAGCATTTT.

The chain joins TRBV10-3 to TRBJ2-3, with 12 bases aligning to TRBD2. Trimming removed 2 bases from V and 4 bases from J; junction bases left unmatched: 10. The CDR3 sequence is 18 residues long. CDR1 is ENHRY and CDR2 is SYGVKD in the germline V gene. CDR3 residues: CAISELAGGHYKSDTQYF. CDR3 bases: TGTGCCATCAGTGAGCTAGCGGGGGGGCATTATAAATCAGATACGCAGTATTTT.

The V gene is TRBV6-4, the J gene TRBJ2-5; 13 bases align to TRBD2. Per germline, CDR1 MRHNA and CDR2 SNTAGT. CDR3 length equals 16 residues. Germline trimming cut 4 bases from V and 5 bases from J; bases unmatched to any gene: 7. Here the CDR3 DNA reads TGTGCCAGCAGTGCCCCGGGACTAGCGGGATATGAGACCCAGTACTTC. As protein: CASSAPGLAGYETQYF.